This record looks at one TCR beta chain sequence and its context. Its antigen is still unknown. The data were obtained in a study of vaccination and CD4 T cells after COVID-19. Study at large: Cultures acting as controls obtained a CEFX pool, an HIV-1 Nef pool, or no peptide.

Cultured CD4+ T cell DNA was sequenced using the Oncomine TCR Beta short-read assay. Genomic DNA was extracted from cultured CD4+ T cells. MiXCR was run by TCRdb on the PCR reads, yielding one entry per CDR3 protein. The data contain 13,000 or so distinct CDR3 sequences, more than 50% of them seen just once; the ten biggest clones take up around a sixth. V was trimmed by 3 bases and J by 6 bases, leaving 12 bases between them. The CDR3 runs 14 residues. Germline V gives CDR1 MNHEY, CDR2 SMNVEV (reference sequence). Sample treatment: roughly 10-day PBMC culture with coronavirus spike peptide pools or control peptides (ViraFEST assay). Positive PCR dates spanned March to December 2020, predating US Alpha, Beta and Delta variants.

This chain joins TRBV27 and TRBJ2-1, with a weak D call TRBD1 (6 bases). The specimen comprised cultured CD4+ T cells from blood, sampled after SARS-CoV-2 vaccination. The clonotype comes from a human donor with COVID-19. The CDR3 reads CASSFGPDSNEQFF. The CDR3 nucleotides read TGTGCCAGCAGTTTCGGACCGGACAGCAATGAGCAGTTCTTC.